This T cell receptor beta chain was profiled in a study of vaccination and CD4 T cells after COVID-19. Study-wide context: A CEFX pool, an HIV-1 Nef pool, or else no peptide went into the control cultures. Findings of the study overall: Convalescent patients had a median roughly 90% of reactive clones appearing only post-vaccination.

CDR1 and CDR2 from the germline V gene are SGHRS and YFSETQ. CDR3 size: 16 residues. Germline trimming cut 4 bases from V and 2 bases from J; bases unmatched to any gene: 8. The Oncomine TCR Beta short-read assay was what sequenced the DNA obtained from cultured CD4+ T cells. TCRdb reanalysed the PCR reads using MiXCR and keeps one entry per CDR3 protein. The table records 14,000 or so distinct CDR3 sequences, about three fifths of them present only once. The treatment is: approximately nine-day PBMC culture with coronavirus spike peptide pools or control peptides (ViraFEST assay). The ViraFEST method relied on peptide pools to expand antigen-specific T cells, followed by TCR sequencing. With respect to this clonotype: Antigen specificity is unknown.

The clonotype originates from a human donor who had recovered from COVID-19. The chain carries TRBV5-1 and TRBJ2-5, with 10 positions matching TRBD1. The sample was CD4+ T cells from blood, cultured in vitro. CDR3 loop: CASSNRQGAIQETQYF. In nucleotides, the CDR3 is TGCGCCAGCAGCAACCGACAGGGGGCGATACAAGAGACCCAGTACTTC.